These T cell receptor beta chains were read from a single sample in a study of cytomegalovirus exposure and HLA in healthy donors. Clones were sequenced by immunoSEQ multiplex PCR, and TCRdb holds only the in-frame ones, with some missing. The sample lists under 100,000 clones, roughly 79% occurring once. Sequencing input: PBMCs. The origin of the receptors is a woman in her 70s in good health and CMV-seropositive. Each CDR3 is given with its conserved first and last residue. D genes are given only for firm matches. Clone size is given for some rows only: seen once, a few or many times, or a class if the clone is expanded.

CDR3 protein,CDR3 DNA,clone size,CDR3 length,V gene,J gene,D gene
CASSFLGQTSGANVLTF,TGTGCCAGCAGTTTCCTAGGACAGACCTCTGGGGCCAACGTCCTGACTTTC,NA,17,TRBV6-4,TRBJ2-6,NA
CASSELGAGGYQETQYF,TGTGCCAGCAGTGAATTAGGGGCAGGGGGGTACCAAGAGACCCAGTACTTC,once,17,TRBV25-1,TRBJ2-5,NA
CASRTSGSSYNEQFF,TGTGCCAGCCGGACTAGCGGGAGTTCCTACAATGAGCAGTTCTTC,NA,15,TRBV2,TRBJ2-1,TRBD2
CASSPTGTGQSEQYF,TGTGCCAGCTCACCAACGGGGACAGGGCAGAGCGAGCAGTACTTC,few,15,TRBV18,TRBJ2-7,TRBD1
CASSLSRTDTQYF,TGCGCCAGCAGCCTAAGCCGCACAGATACGCAGTATTTT,few,13,TRBV4-3,TRBJ2-3,NA
CAVGGETQYF,TGTGCCGTAGGGGGAGAGACCCAGTACTTC,few,10,TRBV7-9,TRBJ2-5,NA
CASSLWTGYGYTF,TGTGCCAGCAGTTTATGGACAGGATATGGCTACACCTTC,NA,13,TRBV27,TRBJ1-2,TRBD1
CASSLTWEFRAGELFF,TGTGCCAGCAGCTTAACGTGGGAGTTTAGGGCCGGGGAGCTGTTTTTT,NA,16,TRBV7-3,TRBJ2-2,NA
CASSYSQGHYGYTF,TGTGCCAGCAGTTACTCTCAGGGGCACTATGGCTACACCTTC,NA,14,TRBV6-5,TRBJ1-2,NA
CASSLEGGSWGRDTQYF,TGTGCCAGCAGCTTAGAAGGCGGGAGTTGGGGCAGGGATACGCAGTATTTT,NA,17,TRBV7-9,TRBJ2-3,TRBD2
CASSPRWASGGEETQYF,TGCGCCAGCAGCCCGAGGTGGGCTAGCGGGGGGGAGGAGACCCAGTACTTC,NA,17,TRBV5-1,TRBJ2-5,TRBD2
CASSPGQGPDNEQFF,TGTGCCAGCAGCCCAGGACAGGGCCCGGACAATGAGCAGTTCTTC,NA,15,TRBV7-3,TRBJ2-1,TRBD1
CASSYSRTGGGETQYF,TGTGCCAGCAGTTACTCGCGAACGGGAGGAGGGGAGACCCAGTACTTC,NA,16,TRBV6-6,TRBJ2-5,TRBD2